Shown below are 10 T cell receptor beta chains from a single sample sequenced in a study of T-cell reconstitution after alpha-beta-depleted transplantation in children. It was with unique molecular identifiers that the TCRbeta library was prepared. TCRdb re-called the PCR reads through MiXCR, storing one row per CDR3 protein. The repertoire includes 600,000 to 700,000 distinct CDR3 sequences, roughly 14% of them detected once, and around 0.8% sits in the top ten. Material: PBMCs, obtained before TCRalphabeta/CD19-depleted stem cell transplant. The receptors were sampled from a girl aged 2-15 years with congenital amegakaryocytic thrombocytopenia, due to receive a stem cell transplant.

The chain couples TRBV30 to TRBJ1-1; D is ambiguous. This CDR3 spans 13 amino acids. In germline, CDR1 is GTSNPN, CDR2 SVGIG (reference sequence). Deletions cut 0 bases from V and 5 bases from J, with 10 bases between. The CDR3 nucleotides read TGTGCCTGGAGTGTACTGCCGGGAACTGAAGCTTTCTTT. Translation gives CAWSVLPGTEAFF.

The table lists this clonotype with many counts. The CDR3 reads CASRAAPDGPQHF. In nucleotides, the CDR3 is TGTGCCAGCAGAGCCGCTCCAGACGGGCCCCAGCATTTT. The chain uses TRBV12-3 or TRBV12-4 and TRBJ1-5; no clear D. V lost 6 bases and J 9 bases, leaving 15 bases between the germline ends. CDR3 size: 13 residues.

The CDR3 protein is CATMTGRAGETQYF. DNA for the CDR3: TGTGCCACCATGACAGGGAGGGCCGGAGAGACCCAGTACTTC. This sequence joins TRBV6-2 or TRBV6-3 and TRBJ2-5; D tentatively reads TRBD1 or TRBD2 (7 bases each). The V gene's germline CDR1 is MNHEY and CDR2 SVGEGT. Trimming stripped 10 bases from V and 4 bases from J, with 19 bases between. This CDR3 is built from 14 residues.

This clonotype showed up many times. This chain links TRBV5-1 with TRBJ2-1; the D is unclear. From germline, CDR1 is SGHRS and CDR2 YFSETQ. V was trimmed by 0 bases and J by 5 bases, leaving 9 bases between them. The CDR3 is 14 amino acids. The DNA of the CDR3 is TGCGCCAGCAGCTTGGGGAACCTACACAATGAGCAGTTCTTC. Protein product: CASSLGNLHNEQFF.

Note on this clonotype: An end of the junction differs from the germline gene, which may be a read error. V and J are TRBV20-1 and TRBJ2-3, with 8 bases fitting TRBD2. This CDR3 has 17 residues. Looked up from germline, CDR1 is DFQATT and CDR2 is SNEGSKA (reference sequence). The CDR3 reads CRARERESLFSTDTQYF. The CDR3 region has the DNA TGCAGAGCTAGAGAGCGGGAGTCCCTCTTTAGCACAGATACGCAGTATTTT.

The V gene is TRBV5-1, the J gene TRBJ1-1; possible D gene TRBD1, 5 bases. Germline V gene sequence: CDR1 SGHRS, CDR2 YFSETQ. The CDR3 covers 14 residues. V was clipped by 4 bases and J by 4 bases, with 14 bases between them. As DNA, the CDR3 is TGCGCCAGCAGCGAAGGCAGGGTGGTCACTGAAGCTTTCTTT. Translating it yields CASSEGRVVTEAFF.

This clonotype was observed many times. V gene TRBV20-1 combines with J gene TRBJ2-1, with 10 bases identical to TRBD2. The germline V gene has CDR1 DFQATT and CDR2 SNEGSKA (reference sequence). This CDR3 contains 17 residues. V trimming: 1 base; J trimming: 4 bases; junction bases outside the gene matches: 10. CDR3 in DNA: TGCAGTGCTAGAGGCAAGACTAGCGGGCCCCCATACAATGAGCAGTTCTTC. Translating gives CSARGKTSGPPYNEQFF.

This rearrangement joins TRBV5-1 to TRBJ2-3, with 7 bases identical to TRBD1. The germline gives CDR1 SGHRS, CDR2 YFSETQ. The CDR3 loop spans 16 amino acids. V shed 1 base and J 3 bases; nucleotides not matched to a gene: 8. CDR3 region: CASSLTRGRMTDTQYF. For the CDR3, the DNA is TGCGCCAGCAGCTTGACGAGGGGGCGAATGACAGATACGCAGTATTTT. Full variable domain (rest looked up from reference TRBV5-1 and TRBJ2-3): KAGVTQTPRYLIKTRGQQVTLSCSPISGHRSVSWYQQTPGQGLQFLFEYFSETQRNKGNFPGRFSGRQFSNSRSEMNVSTLELGDSALYLCASSLTRGRMTDTQYFGPGTRLTVL.

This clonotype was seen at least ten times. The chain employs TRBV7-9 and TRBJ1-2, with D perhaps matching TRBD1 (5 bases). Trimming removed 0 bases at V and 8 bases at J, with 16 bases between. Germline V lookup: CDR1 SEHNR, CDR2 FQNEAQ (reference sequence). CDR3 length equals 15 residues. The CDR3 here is CASSLASDGAGGYTF. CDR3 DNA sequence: TGTGCCAGCAGCTTAGCGTCGGACGGGGCTGGCGGCTACACCTTC.

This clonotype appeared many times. CDR3 nucleotide sequence: TGTGCCAGCAGCCCCTTGCTAGAGAATGAGCAGTTCTTC. Protein product: CASSPLLENEQFF. This chain links TRBV12-3 or TRBV12-4 with TRBJ2-1; D ambiguous. The CDR3 loop spans 13 amino acids. The germline V and J ends were trimmed by 6 bases and 7 bases, with 13 bases remaining between them.